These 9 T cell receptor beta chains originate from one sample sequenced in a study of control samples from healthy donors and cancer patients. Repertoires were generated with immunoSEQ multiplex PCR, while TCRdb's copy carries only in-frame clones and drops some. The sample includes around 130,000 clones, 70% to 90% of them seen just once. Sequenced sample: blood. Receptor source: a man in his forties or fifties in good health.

CDR3 coding DNA: TGTGCCAGCAGGGGGGGGTCCCTCAATCAGCCCCAGCATTTT. Protein: CASRGGSLNQPQHF. The chain recombines TRBV6-4 with TRBJ1-5; a possible D gene is TRBD1 (5 bases). Between the trimmed V and J ends, which lost 6 bases and 3 bases, there was a span of 12 bases. This CDR3 has 14 residues. Germline V lookup: CDR1 MRHNA, CDR2 SNTAGT.

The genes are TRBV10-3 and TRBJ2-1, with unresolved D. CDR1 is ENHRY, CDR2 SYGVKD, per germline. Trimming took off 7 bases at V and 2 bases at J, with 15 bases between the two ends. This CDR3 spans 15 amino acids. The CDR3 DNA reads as TGTGCCATCATCTCCCAAAGTCGGACCTACAATGAGCAGTTCTTC. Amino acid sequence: CAIISQSRTYNEQFF.

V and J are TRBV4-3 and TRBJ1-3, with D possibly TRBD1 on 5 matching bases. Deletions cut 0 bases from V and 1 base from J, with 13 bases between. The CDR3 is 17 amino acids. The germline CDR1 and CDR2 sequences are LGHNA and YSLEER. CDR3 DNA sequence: TGCGCCAGCAGCCAAGAGTCGGGACTCATTTCTGGAAACACCATATATTTT. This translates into CASSQESGLISGNTIYF.

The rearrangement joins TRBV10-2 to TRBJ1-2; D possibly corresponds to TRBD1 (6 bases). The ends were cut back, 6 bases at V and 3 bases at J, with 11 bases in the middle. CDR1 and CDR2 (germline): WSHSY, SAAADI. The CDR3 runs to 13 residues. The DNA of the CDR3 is TGCGCCAGCAGAAGGGGGGGTGACTATGGCTACACCTTC. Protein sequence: CASRRGGDYGYTF.

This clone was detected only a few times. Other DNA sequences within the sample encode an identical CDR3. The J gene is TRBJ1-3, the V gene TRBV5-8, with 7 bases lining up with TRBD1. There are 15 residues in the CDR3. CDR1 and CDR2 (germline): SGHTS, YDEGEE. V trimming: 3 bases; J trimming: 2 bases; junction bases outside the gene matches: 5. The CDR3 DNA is TGTGCCAGCAGCTCTGACAGGGTGCCTGGAAACACCATATATTTT. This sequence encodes CASSSDRVPGNTIYF.

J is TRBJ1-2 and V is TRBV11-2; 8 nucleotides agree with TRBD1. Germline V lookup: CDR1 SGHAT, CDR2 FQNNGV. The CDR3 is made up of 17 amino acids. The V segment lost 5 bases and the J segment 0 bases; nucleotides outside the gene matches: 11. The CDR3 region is CASSRRRGPRANYGYTF. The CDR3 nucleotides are TGTGCCAGCAGCCGACGCAGGGGGCCACGAGCTAACTATGGCTACACCTTC.

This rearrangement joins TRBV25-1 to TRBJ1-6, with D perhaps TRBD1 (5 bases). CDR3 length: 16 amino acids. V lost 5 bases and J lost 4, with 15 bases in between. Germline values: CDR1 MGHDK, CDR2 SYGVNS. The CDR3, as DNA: TGTGCCAGCAGTCAGACAGCCTACCTTTATAATTCACCCCTCCACTTT. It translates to CASSQTAYLYNSPLHF.

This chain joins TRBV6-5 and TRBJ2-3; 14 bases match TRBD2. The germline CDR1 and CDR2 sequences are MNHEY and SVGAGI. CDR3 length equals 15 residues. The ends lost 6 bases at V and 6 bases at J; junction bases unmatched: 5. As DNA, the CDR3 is TGTGCCAGCAGCCGGACTAGCGGGGGGATGGATACGCAGTATTTT. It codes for CASSRTSGGMDTQYF.

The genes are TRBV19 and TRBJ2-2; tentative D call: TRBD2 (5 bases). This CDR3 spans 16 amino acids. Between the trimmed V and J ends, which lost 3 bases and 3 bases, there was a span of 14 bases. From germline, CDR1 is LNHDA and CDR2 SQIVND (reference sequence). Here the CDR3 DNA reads TGTGCCAGTAGTATTCCCGGGAAAGCATACACCGGGGAGCTGTTTTTT. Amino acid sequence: CASSIPGKAYTGELFF.